Below, 9 T cell receptor beta chains from the same sample are listed, as sequenced in a study of shared clonotypes between healthy human individuals. Clones were sequenced by immunoSEQ multiplex PCR, and TCRdb holds only the in-frame ones, with some missing. The table shows some 1,900,000 clones, with about 95% occurring only once. CD45RO-negative CD8 cells positively selected for CCR7 made up the naive population, which excluded terminally differentiated effector memory CD45RA+ cells. Sequencing input: naive CD8+ T cells sorted from blood. These receptors were obtained from a man in his late teens or twenties in good health.

The gene calls are TRBV5-6 and TRBJ1-5; D remains ambiguous. Germline CDR1 SGHDT, CDR2 YYEEEE. V lost 4 bases and J lost 0, with 8 bases in between. CDR3 length: 14 residues. This chain's CDR3 is CASSLTASNQPQHF. The CDR3 DNA reads as TGTGCCAGCAGCCTTACAGCTAGCAATCAGCCCCAGCATTTT.

A remark on this clone: The same CDR3 also results from other DNA sequences found in this sample. The CDR3 nucleotides are TGTGCCAGCAGCTTGGGTGGAGGGGGCTATGAGCAGTACTTC. Protein sequence: CASSLGGGGYEQYF. The chain recombines TRBV5-6 with TRBJ2-7; perhaps TRBD1 as D (7 bases). V was trimmed by 0 bases and J by 7 bases, leaving 14 bases between them. Germline V gene sequence: CDR1 SGHDT, CDR2 YYEEEE. CDR3 size: 14 residues. Drawing the rest from reference TRBV5-6 and TRBJ2-7, the complete variable domain is DAGVTQSPTHLIKTRGQQVTLRCSPKSGHDTVSWYQQALGQGPQFIFQYYEEEERQRGNFPDRFSGHQFPNYSSELNVNALLLGDSALYLCASSLGGGGYEQYFGPGTRLTVT.

V gene TRBV6-1 combines with J gene TRBJ2-3; TRBD1 is a possible D gene (5 bases). The CDR3 runs to 16 residues. V was cut by 3 bases and J by 0 bases, with 13 bases left in between. CDR1 and CDR2 from the germline V gene are MNHNS and SASEGT. The CDR3 DNA reads as TGTGCCAGCAGTGACCCGACAGAAACTAGCACAGATACGCAGTATTTT. This sequence encodes CASSDPTETSTDTQYF.

V and J are TRBV10-1 and TRBJ1-1; D remains unclear. The V end lost 4 bases, the J end lost 0 bases, and 12 bases lay between the germline ends. CDR1 is WNHNN and CDR2 is SYGVQD in the germline V gene (reference sequence). The CDR3 spans 15 residues. CDR3 sequence: CASSALSTVNTEAFF. The CDR3 nucleotides are TGCGCCAGCAGTGCCCTCTCCACGGTGAACACTGAAGCTTTCTTT.

This chain connects TRBV7-2 to TRBJ2-1, with 7 positions matching TRBD2. CDR1 is SGHTA, CDR2 FQGNSA, per germline. Germline trimming cut 4 bases from V and 0 bases from J; bases unmatched to any gene: 6. There are 16 residues in the CDR3. In DNA, the CDR3 is TGTGCCAGCAGCTGGTGGGCGGGGGACTCCTACAATGAGCAGTTCTTC. It is translated as CASSWWAGDSYNEQFF.

The V and J genes are TRBV5-1 and TRBJ2-7; tentatively, D is TRBD1 (5 bases). V was shortened by 0 bases and J by 3 bases, with 10 bases between the two germline ends. The CDR3 runs to 14 residues. Germline CDR1 reads SGHRS; CDR2 reads YFSETQ. The CDR3 protein is CASSLEGFNYEQYF. CDR3 in DNA: TGCGCCAGCAGCTTGGAGGGGTTTAACTACGAGCAGTACTTC.

This rearrangement joins TRBV7-9 to TRBJ2-7; a weak D match, TRBD2 (6 bases). The V and J ends lost 1 base and 1 base respectively, with 14 bases between them. This CDR3 is 16 amino acids long. Germline CDR1 and CDR2: SEHNR and FQNEAQ (reference sequence). CDR3 in DNA: TGTGCCAGCAGCTTAGAGGCGGGGTTGGGGTCCTACGAGCAGTACTTC. The encoded protein is CASSLEAGLGSYEQYF.

The chain carries TRBV4-3 and TRBJ2-7; TRBD2 aligns across 7 bases. From germline, CDR1 is LGHNA and CDR2 YSLEER. This CDR3 has 14 amino acids. After removal of 1 base from V and 6 bases from J, the junction contained 6 bases not matched to a gene. The CDR3 sequence is CASSQAGLFGEQYF. DNA of the CDR3: TGCGCCAGCAGCCAAGCGGGACTATTTGGCGAGCAGTACTTC.

The CDR3 DNA sequence: TGCGCCAGCAGTGTGTGGCCAATTCAAGAGACCCAGTACTTC. This codes for CASSVWPIQETQYF. V is TRBV10-2 and J is TRBJ2-5; the D is unclear. Trimming pared 4 bases from V and 2 bases from J, leaving 11 bases between. The V gene's germline CDR1 is WSHSY and CDR2 SAAADI. The CDR3 extends over 14 amino acids.